The rows below give T cell receptor beta chains drawn from one sample of a study of T cell responses to AZD1222 COVID-19 vaccine. Repertoires were generated with immunoSEQ multiplex PCR, while TCRdb's copy carries only in-frame clones and drops some. The sample has about 67,000 clones; under 90% are singletons. The sample was peripheral blood, taken on day 0 of AZD1222 vaccination. All receptors come from an adult in good health. CDR3s include the opening cysteine and the closing phenylalanine or tryptophan.

TRBV6-2/TRBV6-3	TRBJ1-3	CASSLDASGGPGNTIYF
TRBV5-8	TRBJ1-2	CASSLEGDPTSNYGYTF
TRBV5-1	TRBJ2-1	CASSLRDGHYNEQFF
TRBV7-3	TRBJ2-7	CASSPVGGDYEQYF
TRBV27	TRBJ2-7	CASSSPGQTSSYEQYF
TRBV7-2	TRBJ2-3	CASAVQQGADTQYF
TRBV9	TRBJ1-3	CASSSNSGNTIYF
TRBV18	TRBJ1-2	CASSPLPTNYGYTF
TRBV7-9	TRBJ1-2	CASSPTLPGYTF
TRBV5-4	TRBJ2-5	CASSRDSQETQYF
TRBV9	TRBJ2-7	CASSHDGVYEQYF
TRBV28	TRBJ1-5	CASCLGGDGQPQHF
TRBV7-6	TRBJ2-7	CASSLAPPGLAHEQYF
TRBV5-1	TRBJ2-2	CASSPVGDTGELFF
TRBV19	TRBJ2-7	CASSNQRHEQYF
TRBV7-2	TRBJ2-4	CASSLAKGIGLAGGLAKNIQYF
TRBV29-1	TRBJ2-1	CSVERGLAGVNEQFF
TRBV7-9	TRBJ1-1	CASSPGDRLLNTEAFF
TRBV6-5	TRBJ1-5	CASRGQGTNQPQHF
TRBV9	TRBJ2-3	CASSVAGGSSTDTQYF
TRBV19	TRBJ1-5	CASSLGTVSNQPQHF
TRBV9	TRBJ2-1	CASSVPRRAEQFF
TRBV28	TRBJ1-6	CASRFRDIYNSPLHF
TRBV30	TRBJ2-7	CAWSLPASYEQYF
TRBV3-1/TRBV3-2	TRBJ2-4	CASSQDAPRASGGIMAKNIQYF
TRBV7-2	TRBJ2-1	CASRFPGLAGSEQFF
TRBV15	TRBJ2-7	CATSRDHGTATYEQYF
TRBV28	TRBJ1-4	CATQIREKLFF